This entry is about one T cell receptor beta chain. These data originate in a study of blood T cell repertoires in COVID-19. Participants reported their clinical history, and cohort assignment relied on those reports. Trimming removed 4 bases from V and 8 bases from J, with 25 bases in between. The CDR3 consists of 17 residues. Per germline, CDR1 MDHEN and CDR2 SYDVKM. Sequencing used immunoSEQ multiplex PCR; TCRdb keeps in-frame clones, though not all of them. The sample comprises 62,000 or so clones, 80% to 90% of which are singletons, and around 4% rests with the top ten. The sequence was collected from a woman in her thirties or forties with acute COVID-19. This chain uses TRBV28 with TRBJ2-3, with D possibly TRBD1 on 6 matching bases. Sequenced sample: PBMCs or T cells enriched from blood (not recorded which). This CDR3 is CASSYLPFSTGSATQYF. CDR3 in DNA: TGTGCCAGCAGTTACCTACCGTTTAGTACAGGGAGTGCTACGCAGTATTTT.